Listed here are 15 T cell receptor beta chains from one sample, sequenced in a study of OX40 agonist ivuxolimab in advanced cancers. This table comes from immunoSEQ multiplex PCR, and its TCRdb copy is limited to in-frame clones, with some not included. The sample comprises about 79,000 clones, less than 95% of which are singletons, and around 9.6% rests with the top ten. Source: CD4+ or CD8+ T cells sorted from blood, taken in a trial of the OX40 agonist ivuxolimab. The receptors shown here come from an adult with an advanced solid tumor such as melanoma, head and neck, liver or kidney cancer.

The chain employs TRBV7-9 and TRBJ1-2; 10 positions agree with TRBD1. Germline trimming cut 8 bases from V and 2 bases from J; bases unmatched to any gene: 11. CDR1 and CDR2 (germline): SEHNR, FQNEAQ (reference sequence). This CDR3 is built from 16 residues. Here the CDR3 DNA reads TGTGCCAGCGGCCATACCGGGACAGGGGAGAACTATGGCTACACCTTC. Its protein is CASGHTGTGENYGYTF.

The J gene is TRBJ2-7, the V gene TRBV6-1; tentatively, D is TRBD1 (6 bases). Trimming took 1 base from V and 0 from J, leaving 10 bases between them. The CDR3 is 15 residues long. Germline CDR1 is MNHNS and CDR2 is SASEGT. The CDR3 DNA follows: TGTGCCAGCAGTGAAGAGACAGGAAACTCCTACGAGCAGTACTTC. This codes for CASSEETGNSYEQYF.

In its sample, this clone ranks as large (0.1 to 1%). The rearrangement uses TRBV6-5 and TRBJ1-5; 7 nucleotides match TRBD1. This CDR3 is built from 15 residues. The germline V gene has CDR1 MNHEY and CDR2 SVGAGI. V was pared by 4 bases and J by 0 bases, with 3 bases of the junction left unmatched. The DNA of the CDR3 is TGTGCCAGCAGTTCCCGACAGGGTAGCAATCAGCCCCAGCATTTT. Translation: CASSSRQGSNQPQHF.

The rearrangement joins TRBV19 to TRBJ2-1; no reliable D call. CDR1 and CDR2 from the germline V gene are LNHDA and SQIVND (reference sequence). The CDR3 has 15 residues. Trimming took 3 bases from V and 0 from J, leaving 9 bases between them. The CDR3 region has the DNA TGTGCCAGTAGTATGTTCGCGAGCTCCTACAATGAGCAGTTCTTC. Protein product: CASSMFASSYNEQFF.

This chain joins TRBV9 and TRBJ2-7; D unresolved. The germline V gene has CDR1 SGDLS and CDR2 YYNGEE. V was shortened by 0 bases and J by 2 bases, with 9 bases between the two germline ends. The CDR3 has 14 residues. In nucleotides, the CDR3 is TGTGCCAGCAGCGTAGCTGGGGAAACCTACGAGCAGTACTTC. Translation: CASSVAGETYEQYF.

J is TRBJ2-1 and V is TRBV7-3, with a possible D match to TRBD1 (7 bases). Trimming cost V 5 bases and J 2 bases, with 13 bases left between them. This CDR3 contains 15 residues. Germline CDR1 is SGHTA and CDR2 is FQGTGA. CDR3 protein: CASSEGASAYNEQFF. Here the CDR3 DNA reads TGTGCCAGCAGCGAGGGGGCTAGCGCCTACAATGAGCAGTTCTTC. The full variable domain, its missing parts supplied by reference TRBV7-3 and TRBJ2-1, is GAGVSQTPSNKVTEKGKYVELRCDPISGHTALYWYRQSLGQGPEFLIYFQGTGAADDSGLPNDRFFAVRPEGSVSTLKIQRTERGDSAVYLCASSEGASAYNEQFFGPGTRLTVL.

CDR3 sequence: CASSLTQGSSYNEQFF. The CDR3 DNA sequence: TGTGCCAGCAGCCTAACCCAGGGGTCGTCCTACAATGAGCAGTTCTTC. The V gene is TRBV7-9, the J gene TRBJ2-1; tentative D call: TRBD1 (6 bases). This CDR3 is built from 16 residues. The V gene lost 5 bases and the J gene lost 1 base, with 15 bases spanning the gap. CDR1 SEHNR and CDR2 FQNEAQ come from the germline V gene (reference sequence).

The chain employs TRBV30 and TRBJ2-5; no clear D gene. The CDR3 is 12 amino acids. Germline-derived CDR1 and CDR2 are GTSNPN and SVGIG (reference sequence). V dropped 1 base and J dropped 4 bases, with 7 bases sitting between them. Here the CDR3 reads CAWSGGGETQYF. The DNA of the CDR3 is TGTGCCTGGAGTGGTGGTGGAGAGACCCAGTACTTC.

The V call is TRBV7-9, the J call TRBJ2-7, with D possibly TRBD2 on 7 matching bases. In germline, CDR1 is SEHNR, CDR2 FQNEAQ (reference sequence). The V and J ends lost 5 bases and 6 bases respectively, with 14 bases between them. There are 13 residues in the CDR3. CDR3 loop: CASSPTGGGEQYF. CDR3 DNA: TGTGCCAGCAGCCCCACGGGGGGCGGCGAGCAGTACTTC.

The genes are TRBV11-1 and TRBJ1-2, with D hard to call. Germline V gives CDR1 SGHAT, CDR2 FQDESV (reference sequence). The CDR3 is made up of 13 amino acids. The V end was cut by 1 base, the J end by 2 bases, with 5 bases between. CDR3 bases: TGTGCCAGCAGCTTAGGAGAGAACTATGGCTACACCTTC. This encodes CASSLGENYGYTF.

This chain joins TRBV5-1 and TRBJ1-5; D unresolved. The CDR3 spans 14 residues. Trimming took off 0 bases at V and 7 bases at J, with 11 bases between the two ends. Germline V gives CDR1 SGHRS, CDR2 YFSETQ. The CDR3 is CASSLEGRQQPQHF. The DNA of the CDR3 is TGCGCCAGCAGCTTGGAAGGGCGGCAGCAGCCCCAGCATTTT.

The chain has TRBV2 and TRBJ2-3; D unresolved. Deletions cut 4 bases from V and 0 bases from J, with 11 bases between. The CDR3 loop spans 15 amino acids. Looked up from germline, CDR1 is SNHLY and CDR2 is FYNNEI. The CDR3 region has the DNA TGTGCCAGCAGTGGCGCCGGTGCTAGCACAGATACGCAGTATTTT. This sequence encodes CASSGAGASTDTQYF.

This chain uses TRBV7-3 with TRBJ2-7; the match to TRBD1 covers 10 bases. V shed 5 bases and J 2 bases; nucleotides not matched to a gene: 9. Germline V CDR1 and CDR2: SGHTA, FQGTGA. The CDR3 runs 16 residues. The CDR3 sequence is CASSQARGQGTYEQYF. In DNA, the CDR3 is TGTGCCAGCAGCCAAGCAAGGGGACAGGGGACCTACGAGCAGTACTTC.

This clone was seen once. The V gene is TRBV4-1, the J gene TRBJ2-7; 10 bases line up with TRBD2. Germline-derived CDR1 and CDR2 are MGHRA and YSYEKL. V lost 1 base and J lost 2; bases outside the gene matches: 5. The CDR3 runs to 16 residues. The CDR3 bases are TGCGCCAGCAGCCAAGTAGGGCTAGCGGGAGCCTACGAGCAGTACTTC. This sequence encodes CASSQVGLAGAYEQYF.

The genes are TRBV6-1 and TRBJ2-1; 7 bases are shared with TRBD2. Unmatched junction bases numbered 4, after V lost 8 bases and J lost 0 bases. The CDR3 runs 14 residues. Germline-derived CDR1 and CDR2 are MNHNS and SASEGT. The CDR3 DNA follows: TGTGCCAGCCCCAGCGGGGACTCCTACAATGAGCAGTTCTTC. This gives the protein CASPSGDSYNEQFF.